This is a list of T cell receptor beta chains from one sample in a study of T cells in tuberculosis. Profiled with immunoSEQ multiplex PCR; TCRdb holds only in-frame clones, not every one. This repertoire shows tens of thousands of clones, approximately 90% found once; its top ten account for roughly 5%. The material sequenced was PBMCs, taken at tuberculosis diagnosis. These TCRs come from an adult with tuberculosis. Each CDR3 is given with its conserved first and last residue. D genes are given only for firm matches. Size is omitted from some rows. Given values are once, few, many or a class for expanded clones.

d_call: NA
v_call: TRBV9
j_call: TRBJ1-4
clone_size: NA
cdr3_aa: CASSEKGQQNEKLFF
cdr3_nt: TGTGCCAGCAGTGAAAAGGGACAACAAAATGAAAAACTGTTTTTT

d_call: TRBD1
v_call: TRBV19
j_call: TRBJ1-4
clone_size: NA
cdr3_aa: CASETGYNEKLFF
cdr3_nt: TGTGCCAGCGAGACAGGGTATAATGAAAAACTGTTTTTT

d_call: NA
v_call: TRBV4-1
j_call: TRBJ2-3
clone_size: NA
cdr3_aa: CASSQATGTDTQYF
cdr3_nt: TGCGCCAGCAGCCAAGCCACGGGAACAGATACGCAGTATTTT

d_call: TRBD2
v_call: TRBV15
j_call: TRBJ2-3
clone_size: NA
cdr3_aa: CATSSGRDTDTQYF
cdr3_nt: TGTGCCACCAGCTCCGGGAGGGACACAGATACGCAGTATTTT

d_call: NA
v_call: TRBV18
j_call: TRBJ1-2
clone_size: few
cdr3_aa: CASSGGVEGYTF
cdr3_nt: TGTGCCAGCTCTGGAGGAGTAGAGGGCTACACCTTC

d_call: TRBD1
v_call: TRBV9
j_call: TRBJ1-2
clone_size: NA
cdr3_aa: CASSVGDRNYGYTF
cdr3_nt: TGTGCCAGCAGCGTAGGGGACAGAAACTATGGCTACACCTTC

d_call: NA
v_call: TRBV11-3
j_call: TRBJ2-3
clone_size: NA
cdr3_aa: CASSPDTSTDTQYF
cdr3_nt: TGTGCCAGCAGCCCCGACACCAGCACAGATACGCAGTATTTT

d_call: NA
v_call: TRBV6-5
j_call: TRBJ2-5
clone_size: NA
cdr3_aa: CASRPSPGRETQYF
cdr3_nt: TGTGCCAGCAGACCCAGTCCCGGGAGAGAGACCCAGTACTTC

d_call: NA
v_call: TRBV7-2
j_call: TRBJ1-2
clone_size: NA
cdr3_aa: CASSPKTTGTFYGYTF
cdr3_nt: TGTGCCAGCAGCCCGAAAACTACAGGGACGTTCTATGGCTACACCTTC

d_call: NA
v_call: TRBV4-1
j_call: TRBJ1-3
clone_size: once
cdr3_aa: CASSQDRGGNTIYF
cdr3_nt: TGCGCCAGCAGCCAAGATAGGGGGGGAAACACCATATATTTT

d_call: NA
v_call: TRBV2
j_call: TRBJ2-7
clone_size: NA
cdr3_aa: CASSESGMGQEQYF
cdr3_nt: TGTGCCAGCAGTGAATCCGGGATGGGTCAAGAGCAGTACTTC

d_call: NA
v_call: TRBV7-2
j_call: TRBJ1-5
clone_size: NA
cdr3_aa: CASSLGRGSNQPQHF
cdr3_nt: TGTGCCAGCAGCTTAGGCAGGGGTAGCAATCAGCCCCAGCATTTT

d_call: NA
v_call: TRBV10-3
j_call: TRBJ1-1
clone_size: NA
cdr3_aa: CAISGEEGITEAFF
cdr3_nt: TGTGCCATCAGTGGGGAGGAGGGGATCACTGAAGCTTTCTTT

d_call: NA
v_call: TRBV4-3
j_call: TRBJ1-5
clone_size: NA
cdr3_aa: CASSQEYQFGNQPQHF
cdr3_nt: TGCGCCAGCAGCCAAGAATATCAGTTCGGCAATCAGCCCCAGCATTTT

d_call: NA
v_call: TRBV7-8
j_call: TRBJ1-2
clone_size: NA
cdr3_aa: CASSPVSGRDGYTF
cdr3_nt: TGTGCCAGCAGCCCCGTAAGTGGGAGGGATGGCTACACCTTC

d_call: TRBD1
v_call: TRBV2
j_call: TRBJ1-5
clone_size: NA
cdr3_aa: CASRPGTGIINQPQHF
cdr3_nt: TGTGCCAGCAGACCCGGGACAGGGATTATCAATCAGCCCCAGCATTTT

d_call: NA
v_call: TRBV2
j_call: TRBJ2-3
clone_size: NA
cdr3_aa: CASVGLGWKTEGTDTQYF
cdr3_nt: TGTGCCAGCGTAGGACTGGGTTGGAAGACCGAGGGCACAGATACGCAGTATTTT

d_call: NA
v_call: TRBV28
j_call: TRBJ2-7
clone_size: NA
cdr3_aa: CASSLWGGTYEQYF
cdr3_nt: TGTGCCAGCAGCCTTTGGGGCGGTACCTACGAGCAGTACTTC

d_call: TRBD1
v_call: TRBV12-5
j_call: TRBJ1-2
clone_size: NA
cdr3_aa: CASGAQGASGYTF
cdr3_nt: TGTGCTAGTGGCGCACAGGGGGCGAGTGGCTACACCTTC

d_call: TRBD1
v_call: TRBV15
j_call: TRBJ1-4
clone_size: NA
cdr3_aa: CATSSGTENEKLFF
cdr3_nt: TGTGCCACCAGCAGTGGGACAGAAAATGAAAAACTGTTTTTT

d_call: NA
v_call: TRBV20-1
j_call: TRBJ1-1
clone_size: NA
cdr3_aa: CSADTNTEAFF
cdr3_nt: TGCAGTGCTGACACTAACACTGAAGCTTTCTTT

d_call: NA
v_call: TRBV6-5
j_call: TRBJ2-7
clone_size: NA
cdr3_aa: CASSLRVGEQYF
cdr3_nt: TGTGCCAGCTCCCTCAGGGTCGGAGAGCAGTACTTC

d_call: NA
v_call: TRBV20-1
j_call: TRBJ1-1
clone_size: NA
cdr3_aa: CSAPMNTEAFF
cdr3_nt: TGCAGTGCTCCCATGAACACTGAAGCTTTCTTT

d_call: NA
v_call: TRBV20-1
j_call: TRBJ1-4
clone_size: NA
cdr3_aa: CSAREKEKLFF
cdr3_nt: TGCAGTGCTAGGGAGAAAGAAAAACTGTTTTTT

d_call: TRBD2
v_call: TRBV4-3
j_call: TRBJ2-1
clone_size: NA
cdr3_aa: CASSPATSGGAGEQFF
cdr3_nt: TGCGCCAGCAGCCCTGCGACTAGCGGGGGTGCCGGGGAGCAGTTCTTC

d_call: NA
v_call: TRBV6-6
j_call: TRBJ1-1
clone_size: NA
cdr3_aa: CASSYSTQNTEAFF
cdr3_nt: TGTGCCAGCAGTTACTCGACACAGAACACTGAAGCTTTCTTT

d_call: NA
v_call: TRBV6-6
j_call: TRBJ2-4
clone_size: NA
cdr3_aa: CASTTTTRGTKNIQYF
cdr3_nt: TGTGCCAGCACCACTACGACGCGAGGGACCAAAAACATTCAGTACTTC

d_call: TRBD1
v_call: TRBV11-2
j_call: TRBJ2-7
clone_size: NA
cdr3_aa: CASSPTRTGGEQYF
cdr3_nt: TGTGCCAGCAGCCCGACCCGGACAGGGGGCGAGCAGTACTTC

d_call: NA
v_call: TRBV9
j_call: TRBJ2-1
clone_size: NA
cdr3_aa: CASSVEGGVSYNEQFF
cdr3_nt: TGTGCCAGCAGCGTAGAAGGGGGAGTGTCCTACAATGAGCAGTTCTTC

d_call: NA
v_call: TRBV16
j_call: TRBJ2-3
clone_size: NA
cdr3_aa: CASSPQRGTDTQYF
cdr3_nt: TGTGCCAGCAGCCCACAACGGGGCACAGATACGCAGTATTTT

d_call: NA
v_call: TRBV7-3
j_call: TRBJ2-2
clone_size: NA
cdr3_aa: CASSLLPSGAGTGELFF
cdr3_nt: TGTGCCAGCAGCTTACTCCCGTCAGGAGCGGGCACCGGGGAGCTGTTTTTT

d_call: NA
v_call: TRBV5-1
j_call: TRBJ1-1
clone_size: NA
cdr3_aa: CASSFDDWNTEAFF
cdr3_nt: TGCGCCAGCAGCTTTGACGACTGGAACACTGAAGCTTTCTTT

d_call: NA
v_call: TRBV28
j_call: TRBJ2-7
clone_size: NA
cdr3_aa: CASSLIEELGEQYF
cdr3_nt: TGTGCCAGCAGTTTAATTGAGGAACTAGGCGAGCAGTACTTC

d_call: NA
v_call: TRBV4-3
j_call: TRBJ2-3
clone_size: once
cdr3_aa: CASSQDSEGVDTQYF
cdr3_nt: TGCGCCAGCAGCCAAGATAGTGAAGGGGTGGATACGCAGTATTTT

d_call: NA
v_call: TRBV7-9
j_call: TRBJ2-7
clone_size: NA
cdr3_aa: CASSGGRGFSEQYF
cdr3_nt: TGTGCCAGCAGCGGAGGCAGGGGATTTAGTGAGCAGTACTTC

d_call: TRBD2
v_call: TRBV4-1
j_call: TRBJ2-2
clone_size: NA
cdr3_aa: CASSQDLLAGIYAGELFF
cdr3_nt: TGCGCCAGCAGCCAAGATCTGCTAGCGGGGATTTATGCCGGGGAGCTGTTTTTT

d_call: TRBD1
v_call: TRBV5-1
j_call: TRBJ1-2
clone_size: NA
cdr3_aa: CASSLAWTGYGYTF
cdr3_nt: TGCGCCAGCAGCTTGGCCTGGACAGGTTATGGCTACACCTTC

d_call: TRBD1
v_call: TRBV28
j_call: TRBJ1-4
clone_size: once
cdr3_aa: CASSWSGTANEKLFF
cdr3_nt: TGTGCCAGCAGTTGGAGTGGGACAGCTAATGAAAAACTGTTTTTT

d_call: NA
v_call: TRBV4-2
j_call: TRBJ1-1
clone_size: NA
cdr3_aa: CASSQGTAGTEAFF
cdr3_nt: TGTGCCAGCAGCCAAGGGACTGCTGGCACTGAAGCTTTCTTT

d_call: TRBD2
v_call: TRBV5-1
j_call: TRBJ2-3
clone_size: NA
cdr3_aa: CASSFGGGASTDTQYF
cdr3_nt: TGCGCCAGCAGCTTCGGGGGAGGGGCCAGCACAGATACGCAGTATTTT

d_call: TRBD1
v_call: TRBV29-1
j_call: TRBJ1-2
clone_size: NA
cdr3_aa: CSVEWGQGPEGYTF
cdr3_nt: TGCAGCGTTGAATGGGGACAGGGGCCGGAGGGCTACACCTTC

d_call: TRBD2
v_call: TRBV2
j_call: TRBJ2-1
clone_size: NA
cdr3_aa: CASRIQSGGAIYEQFF
cdr3_nt: TGTGCCAGCAGAATCCAAAGCGGGGGGGCCATATATGAGCAGTTCTTC

d_call: TRBD2
v_call: TRBV6-5
j_call: TRBJ2-5
clone_size: once
cdr3_aa: CASSPSGGTQYF
cdr3_nt: TGTGCCAGCAGCCCTAGCGGGGGGACCCAGTACTTC

d_call: NA
v_call: TRBV5-1
j_call: TRBJ1-1
clone_size: once
cdr3_aa: CASSLLRVTEAFF
cdr3_nt: TGCGCCAGCAGCTTGCTCAGGGTCACTGAAGCTTTCTTT

d_call: NA
v_call: TRBV18
j_call: TRBJ2-3
clone_size: NA
cdr3_aa: CASSPLDFASTDTQYF
cdr3_nt: TGTGCCAGCTCACCCTTGGACTTCGCTAGCACAGATACGCAGTATTTT

d_call: TRBD2
v_call: TRBV15
j_call: TRBJ2-1
clone_size: NA
cdr3_aa: CATSREVTSGNEQFF
cdr3_nt: TGTGCCACCAGCAGAGAAGTAACTAGCGGGAATGAGCAGTTCTTC

d_call: NA
v_call: TRBV7-3
j_call: TRBJ1-1
clone_size: NA
cdr3_aa: CASSLAGNTEAFF
cdr3_nt: TGTGCCAGCAGCCTCGCGGGGAACACTGAAGCTTTCTTT

d_call: TRBD1
v_call: TRBV5-4
j_call: TRBJ1-2
clone_size: NA
cdr3_aa: CASSLEGQGVYGYTF
cdr3_nt: TGTGCCAGCAGCTTGGAAGGACAGGGAGTCTATGGCTACACCTTC

d_call: TRBD2
v_call: TRBV5-6
j_call: TRBJ2-7
clone_size: few
cdr3_aa: CASSTGLAPIHEQYF
cdr3_nt: TGTGCCAGCAGCACCGGACTAGCCCCGATCCACGAGCAGTACTTC

d_call: TRBD2
v_call: TRBV4-3
j_call: TRBJ2-3
clone_size: NA
cdr3_aa: CASSHTSGEPDTQYF
cdr3_nt: TGCGCCAGCAGCCACACTAGCGGGGAACCAGATACGCAGTATTTT

d_call: NA
v_call: TRBV5-1
j_call: TRBJ1-2
clone_size: NA
cdr3_aa: CASSFRRGSYGYTF
cdr3_nt: TGCGCCAGCAGCTTCAGGAGGGGATCATATGGCTACACCTTC

d_call: NA
v_call: TRBV6-6
j_call: TRBJ1-2
clone_size: NA
cdr3_aa: CASSDSGYGYTF
cdr3_nt: TGTGCCAGCAGTGACTCCGGCTATGGCTACACCTTC

d_call: TRBD1
v_call: TRBV18
j_call: TRBJ2-7
clone_size: NA
cdr3_aa: CASSPSPGQGAREQYF
cdr3_nt: TGTGCCAGCTCACCGAGTCCGGGACAGGGGGCTCGCGAGCAGTACTTC

d_call: TRBD1
v_call: TRBV5-6
j_call: TRBJ2-5
clone_size: few
cdr3_aa: CASSLPGGQETQYF
cdr3_nt: TGTGCCAGCAGCTTGCCAGGGGGCCAAGAGACCCAGTACTTC